This TCR beta chain is from a study of T cells in tuberculosis. Study details: A South African cohort included IGRA-negative adolescents, latently infected IGRA-positive adolescents and adults with active tuberculosis.

At study entry, adolescents had tuberculin skin tests and IGRA screening. Study findings and constraints: Shorter CDR3-alpha in active tuberculosis partly drove smaller distances. GEM motif frequencies gave around 67% accuracy; the GMM repertoire gave roughly 90%.

Measured with immunoSEQ multiplex PCR; TCRdb has only the in-frame clones, and not every one. The repertoire consists of around 25,000 clones, with roughly 92% occurring once and the leading ten covering 15% to 20%. The CDR3 spans 17 residues. The junction had 12 bases not matched to a gene; V was cut back by 3 bases and J by 2 bases. Germline CDR1 reads SNHLY; CDR2 reads FYNNEI. In this sample, this clone turned up a few times. Its specificity is not known. The specimen sequenced was PBMCs. This chain joins TRBV2 and TRBJ2-5, with 7 bases identical to TRBD1. The TCR comes from a donor between 10 and 35 years old with latent tuberculosis or without tuberculosis infection. Some clones in this sample may be carry-over from other donors' samples. CDR3 coding DNA: TGTGCCAGCAGTGATGCCCCCTGGTCGGGACAGCAAGAGACCCAGTACTTC. Encoded protein: CASSDAPWSGQQETQYF.